A single sample is the source of the 22 T cell receptor beta chains below, sequenced in a study of blood T cell repertoires in COVID-19. Clones were sequenced by immunoSEQ multiplex PCR, and TCRdb holds only the in-frame ones, with some missing. This table has around 80,000 clones, 65% to 85% appearing once. Sequenced material: peripheral blood. The source of these receptors is a woman aged 80 or over with active or convalescent COVID-19.

This clone was counted once. The genes are TRBV7-3 and TRBJ2-1; TRBD1 agrees at 10 bases. V dropped 5 bases and J dropped 7; count of bases not matched to a gene: 8. The CDR3 has 15 amino acids. The germline gives CDR1 SGHTA, CDR2 FQGTGA. CDR3 in amino acids: CASSPTGGSVNEQFF. The CDR3 nucleotides read TGTGCCAGCAGCCCGACAGGGGGCTCTGTGAATGAGCAGTTCTTC.

This clone occurred a few times. The chain joins TRBV5-4 to TRBJ1-1; D ambiguous. The CDR3 is 12 amino acids. Germline CDR1 SGHNT, CDR2 YYREEE (reference sequence). The ends were cut back, 4 bases at V and 1 base at J, with 5 bases in the middle. The CDR3 is CASSTGNTEAFF. CDR3 nucleotide sequence: TGTGCCAGCAGCACGGGGAACACTGAAGCTTTCTTT.

This clone was counted ten times or more. The chain employs TRBV7-8 and TRBJ2-2, with 10 bases aligning to TRBD2. The CDR3 contains 15 residues. Germline CDR1 reads SGHVS; CDR2 reads FQNEAQ. Germline trimming cut 7 bases from V and 8 bases from J; bases unmatched to any gene: 10. CDR3 sequence (DNA): TGTGCCAGCACCCTAACTAGCGGGATCGGAGGGGAGCTGTTTTTT. Its translation is CASTLTSGIGGELFF.

The chain carries TRBV10-1 and TRBJ1-1; 8 nucleotides match TRBD1. J lost 5 bases, V lost 7 bases, and 6 bases had no gene match. Per the germline V gene, CDR1 is WNHNN and CDR2 is SYGVQD (reference sequence). The CDR3 has 13 residues. The CDR3 DNA follows: TGCGCCAGCATGGGAACAGGGGGGACTGAAGCTTTCTTT. Encoded protein: CASMGTGGTEAFF.

This chain joins TRBV2 and TRBJ2-2; 8 bases fit TRBD2. Per the germline V gene, CDR1 is SNHLY and CDR2 is FYNNEI. Trimming took 10 bases from V and 3 from J; bases not matched to a gene: 16. The CDR3 is 17 amino acids. CDR3 residues: CATPRAGGGVDTGELFF. The CDR3 DNA sequence: TGTGCCACCCCCCGGGCCGGGGGGGGAGTGGACACCGGGGAGCTGTTTTTT.

The rearrangement links TRBV6-2 or TRBV6-3 to TRBJ1-2; D possibly corresponds to TRBD1 (6 bases). This CDR3 spans 16 amino acids. Germline V CDR1 and CDR2: MNHEY, SVGEGT. The V end lost 0 bases, the J end lost 2 bases, and 13 bases lay between the germline ends. The CDR3 sequence: CASSYSGQRRNYGYTF. The DNA for the CDR3 is TGTGCCAGCAGTTACTCCGGACAGCGGAGAAACTATGGCTACACCTTC.

The CDR3 is CATSDSGDSYEQYF. The CDR3 DNA reads TGTGCCACCAGTGATTCAGGGGACTCCTACGAGCAGTACTTC. This chain joins TRBV24-1 and TRBJ2-7, with a tentative D call TRBD1 (6 bases). Germline assignment: CDR1 KGHDR and CDR2 SFDVKD. V was pared by 2 bases and J by 0 bases, with 7 bases between. This CDR3 is 14 amino acids long.

This clone has a handful of counts. The chain is built from TRBV13 and TRBJ2-7, with D possibly matching TRBD1 (6 bases). V dropped 4 bases and J dropped 3 bases, with 13 bases sitting between them. Germline lookup yields CDR1 PRHDT and CDR2 FYEKMQ (reference sequence). The CDR3 sequence is 14 residues long. CDR3 coding DNA: TGTGCCAGCAGCTCGAGGACAGCTTACTACGAGCAGTACTTC. Protein: CASSSRTAYYEQYF.

The table lists this clone with a few counts. The chain links TRBV19 to TRBJ1-1; D ambiguous. The CDR3 runs to 12 residues. V was clipped by 5 bases and J by 1 base, with 5 bases between them. Germline V gene sequence: CDR1 LNHDA, CDR2 SQIVND (reference sequence). The DNA of the CDR3 is TGTGCCAGTAGTTACGGGAACACTGAAGCTTTCTTT. It is translated as CASSYGNTEAFF.

The J gene is TRBJ2-3, the V gene TRBV5-1; a possible D gene is TRBD1 (7 bases). The germline gives CDR1 SGHRS, CDR2 YFSETQ. Deletions cut 7 bases from V and 3 bases from J, with 15 bases between. The length of the CDR3 is 14 residues. The CDR3 reads CASYLQGRTDTQYF. The CDR3 DNA reads as TGCGCCAGCTACCTACAGGGGAGGACAGATACGCAGTATTTT.

This chain connects TRBV29-1 to TRBJ1-1; D perhaps matches TRBD1 (6 bases). Germline CDR1 is SQVTM and CDR2 is ANQGSEA. This CDR3 is built from 11 residues. V lost 8 bases and J 10 bases, leaving 17 bases between the germline ends. CDR3 sequence reads: CSIGGPEAAFF. The CDR3 DNA is TGCAGCATCGGGGGGCCCGAGGCAGCTTTCTTT.

The chain joins TRBV6-5 to TRBJ2-1; 8 bases match TRBD1. Germline CDR1 MNHEY, CDR2 SVGAGI. V trimming: 6 bases; J trimming: 0 bases; junction bases outside the gene matches: 4. The length of the CDR3 is 15 residues. The CDR3 nucleotides are TGTGCCAGCAGACGACAGGGGAGCTCCTACAATGAGCAGTTCTTC. Its translation: CASRRQGSSYNEQFF.

The chain couples TRBV7-9 to TRBJ1-1; D not certain. The CDR3 is 15 residues long. CDR1 SEHNR and CDR2 FQNEAQ come from the germline V gene (reference sequence). The V end was cut by 1 base, the J end by 1 base, with 10 bases between. CDR3 DNA: TGTGCCAGCAGCTTAGTGTATGGGCAGAACACTGAAGCTTTCTTT. This gives the protein CASSLVYGQNTEAFF.

The chain recombines TRBV19 with TRBJ2-1, with 13 bases aligning to TRBD2. Germline CDR1 reads LNHDA; CDR2 reads SQIVND (reference sequence). CDR3 size: 15 residues. With 5 bases clipped from V and 10 bases from J, the junction kept 8 bases outside the gene matches. The CDR3 DNA reads TGTGCCAGTAGTGAAACCGGGACTAGCGGGATCGAGCAGTTCTTC. Amino acid sequence: CASSETGTSGIEQFF. The variable domain in full, with the rest retrieved from reference TRBV19 and TRBJ2-1, is DGGITQSPKYLFRKEGQNVTLSCEQNLNHDAMYWYRQDPGQGLRLIYYSQIVNDFQKGDIAEGYSVSREKKESFPLTVTSAQKNPTAFYLCASSETGTSGIEQFFGPGTRLTVL.

The rearrangement joins TRBV21-1 to TRBJ2-7; the table's D call of TRBD2 was not tested on the DNA. TRBV21-1 is an annotated pseudogene. CDR3 length: 15 amino acids. The DNA for the CDR3 is TGTGCCAGCACCACATTCGGGACTTTCTCCTACGAGCAGTACTTC. It codes for CASTTFGTFSYEQYF.

The rearrangement joins TRBV5-1 to TRBJ2-2, with 8 bases matching TRBD2. The CDR3 has 15 residues. Trimming cost V 2 bases and J 7 bases; bases outside gene matches: 7. Germline CDR1 reads SGHRS; CDR2 reads YFSETQ. The CDR3: CASSFQREISGELFF. Written as DNA, the CDR3 is TGCGCCAGCAGCTTTCAGCGGGAGATAAGCGGGGAGCTGTTTTTT.

V usage is TRBV6-5 and J usage is TRBJ1-5; D ambiguous. Germline loops: CDR1 MNHEY, CDR2 SVGAGI. CDR3 length: 14 residues. Trimming took 0 bases from V and 5 from J, leaving 8 bases between them. CDR3 DNA: TGTGCCAGCAGTTACTCGAGAGGCTATCAGCCCCAGCATTTT. Amino acids: CASSYSRGYQPQHF.

The CDR3 here is CASSLDAGRIDGYTF. As DNA, the CDR3 is TGCGCCAGCAGCTTGGACGCAGGGAGGATTGATGGCTACACCTTC. The genes are TRBV5-1 and TRBJ1-2, with D perhaps TRBD1 (5 bases). The CDR3 extends over 15 amino acids. CDR1 is SGHRS, CDR2 YFSETQ, per germline. V was trimmed by 0 bases and J by 6 bases, leaving 15 bases between them.

V is TRBV4-1 and J is TRBJ2-3, with a tentative D call TRBD2 (6 bases). The CDR3 sequence is 15 residues long. V gave up 4 bases and J gave up 1 base, with 12 bases separating them. Looked up from germline, CDR1 is MGHRA and CDR2 is YSYEKL. CDR3 sequence reads: CASSPVGGGTDTQYF. The CDR3 nucleotides read TGCGCCAGCAGCCCGGTGGGGGGAGGCACAGATACGCAGTATTTT.

A single count supports this clone. The CDR3 DNA is TGTGCCAGCAGCGTAGATAGCGCATCCTACAATGAGCAGTTCTTC. It encodes CASSVDSASYNEQFF. The chain employs TRBV9 and TRBJ2-1; D perhaps matches TRBD2 (5 bases). In germline, CDR1 is SGDLS, CDR2 YYNGEE. The V and J ends lost 0 bases and 1 base respectively, with 8 bases between them. The CDR3 has 15 amino acids.

The count of this clone is one. CDR3 residues: CASSAGLSAEAFF. CDR3 nucleotide sequence: TGTGCCAGCAGCGCAGGGTTGTCCGCTGAAGCTTTCTTT. The rearrangement joins TRBV6-5 to TRBJ1-1, with D maybe TRBD1 (5 bases). The germline V gene encodes CDR1 MNHEY and CDR2 SVGAGI. The germline V and J ends were trimmed by 6 bases and 6 bases, with 14 bases remaining between them. This CDR3 spans 13 amino acids.

The chain is built from TRBV30 and TRBJ1-1, with D unclear. This CDR3 has 12 residues. Trimming cost V 8 bases and J 5 bases, with 15 bases left between them. Germline values: CDR1 GTSNPN, CDR2 SVGIG (reference sequence). CDR3: CAGWMVRTEAFF. The CDR3 nucleotides are TGTGCCGGATGGATGGTGAGGACTGAAGCTTTCTTT.